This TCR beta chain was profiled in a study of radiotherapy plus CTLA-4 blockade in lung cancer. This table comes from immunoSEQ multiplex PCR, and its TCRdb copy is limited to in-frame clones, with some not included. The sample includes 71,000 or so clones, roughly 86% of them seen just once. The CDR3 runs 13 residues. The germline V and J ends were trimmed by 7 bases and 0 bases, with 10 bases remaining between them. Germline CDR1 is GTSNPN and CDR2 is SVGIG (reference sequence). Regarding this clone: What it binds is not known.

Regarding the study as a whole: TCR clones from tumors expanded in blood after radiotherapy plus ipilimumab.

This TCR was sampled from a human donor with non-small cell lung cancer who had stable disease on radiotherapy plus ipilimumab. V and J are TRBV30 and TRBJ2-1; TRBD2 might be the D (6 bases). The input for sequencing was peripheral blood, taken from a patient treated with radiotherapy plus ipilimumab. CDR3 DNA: TGTGCCTTCGGGGGAAGCTCCTACAATGAGCAGTTCTTC. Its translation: CAFGGSSYNEQFF.